Listed below are T cell receptor beta chains from one sample, sequenced in a study of neurological immune-mediated disorders. MiXCR was run by TCRdb on the 5' RACE reads, yielding one entry per CDR3 protein. The sample has about 50,000 distinct CDR3 sequences; about 9.4% are singletons. Sequencing was performed on PBMCs. These receptors originate from a man in his 70s with HTLV-1-associated myelopathy (HAM/TSP). Each CDR3 is given with its conserved first and last residue. A D gene is named only where the DNA matches it firmly. Some rows mark clone size as missing; the rest say once, few, many or name a class of expanded clone.

TRBV5-5,many,TRBJ1-6,TRBD1,TGTGCCAGCAGCTTCCGGGACAGGGGTAATTCACCCCTCCACTTT,CASSFRDRGNSPLHF
TRBV7-9,-,TRBJ2-1,-,TGTGCCAGCAGCTTAATTAGACGCCGTACGGATGAGCAGTTCTTC,CASSLIRRRTDEQFF
TRBV20-1,few,TRBJ2-5,-,TGCAGTGCTAGAGTGGGGGGCGAGACCCAGTACTTC,CSARVGGETQYF
TRBV7-2,medium-sized,TRBJ1-3,-,TGTGCCAGCAGCTTAGCCGGGGAAAGGGCTGGAAACACCATATATTTT,CASSLAGERAGNTIYF
TRBV2,medium-sized,TRBJ2-3,-,TGTGCCAGCAGTGGCCGTGGTCCTAGCACAGATACGCAGTATTTT,CASSGRGPSTDTQYF
TRBV6-1,many,TRBJ1-4,-,TGTGCCAGCAGGCGTACAGGGACTGAAAAACTGTTTTTT,CASRRTGTEKLFF
TRBV5-5,many,TRBJ2-7,-,TGTGCCAGCAGCCCCTGGGGAGAAGGCGAGCAGTACTTC,CASSPWGEGEQYF
TRBV9,many,TRBJ2-7,TRBD2,TGTGCCAGCAGCGCCTCATGGACTAGCGGAAATCGCGAGCAGTACTTC,CASSASWTSGNREQYF
TRBV5-1,-,TRBJ1-2,TRBD1,TGCGCCAGCAGCCCCGGGACAGGTCTCTATGGCTACACCTTC,CASSPGTGLYGYTF
TRBV6-6,many,TRBJ2-3,TRBD1,TGTGCCAGCCGCCCGGGACAGCTGCCAGATACGCAGTATTTT,CASRPGQLPDTQYF
TRBV6-2/TRBV6-3,many,TRBJ2-7,-,TGTGCCAGCAACAAACAGACAATCTACGAGCAGTACTTC,CASNKQTIYEQYF
TRBV7-2,many,TRBJ2-7,-,TGTGCCAGCAGCTTAGGAGCGCAATCCTACGAGCAGTACTTC,CASSLGAQSYEQYF
TRBV20-1,many,TRBJ2-7,TRBD1,TGCAGTGCTCCAAGACAGGGCCTCTCCTACGAGCAGTACTTC,CSAPRQGLSYEQYF
TRBV5-1,-,TRBJ1-6,-,TGCGCCAGCAGCTTGGTGGGTTCCTCACCCCTCCACTTT,CASSLVGSSPLHF
TRBV20-1,many,TRBJ1-5,-,TGCAGTGCCGGACGTGGGGATCAGCCCCAGCATTTT,CSAGRGDQPQHF
TRBV7-2,many,TRBJ2-3,-,TGTGCCAGCAGCCCGAGAAGACGATATATGGGGACGTACACAGATACGCAGTATTTT,CASSPRRRYMGTYTDTQYF
TRBV28,many,TRBJ2-1,-,TGTGCCAGCAGTTTGTTCCAGACGGTAAACAATGAGCAGTTCTTC,CASSLFQTVNNEQFF
TRBV19,many,TRBJ2-1,TRBD1,TGTGCCACCCAGGGGGCGGGTCCGGGCAATGAGCAGTTCTTC,CATQGAGPGNEQFF
TRBV20-1,-,TRBJ2-3,-,TGCAGTGCTAGAGAGGGGGTCGGGGATACGCAGTATTTT,CSAREGVGDTQYF
TRBV12-3/TRBV12-4,many,TRBJ1-1,TRBD1,TGTGCCAGCAGGGGGGGGACAGGCGACTTCACTGAAGCTTTCTTT,CASRGGTGDFTEAFF
TRBV5-5,many,TRBJ2-3,-,TGTGCCAGCAGCTTGATGATTGTGGATACGCAGTATTTT,CASSLMIVDTQYF
TRBV3-1,many,TRBJ2-7,-,TGTGCCAGCAGCCATATCTACGAGCAGTACTTC,CASSHIYEQYF
TRBV7-2,many,TRBJ2-7,-,TGTGCCAGCAGCTTAGCGCCTCACAGGGAGGGGCAGTACTTC,CASSLAPHREGQYF
TRBV7-2,few,TRBJ1-6,-,TGTGCCAGCAGCGAGCTTGATGGTTCACCCCTCCACTTT,CASSELDGSPLHF
TRBV7-9,few,TRBJ2-2,-,TGTGCCACGATTCGGGGGGCAAACACCGGGGAGCTGTTTTTT,CATIRGANTGELFF